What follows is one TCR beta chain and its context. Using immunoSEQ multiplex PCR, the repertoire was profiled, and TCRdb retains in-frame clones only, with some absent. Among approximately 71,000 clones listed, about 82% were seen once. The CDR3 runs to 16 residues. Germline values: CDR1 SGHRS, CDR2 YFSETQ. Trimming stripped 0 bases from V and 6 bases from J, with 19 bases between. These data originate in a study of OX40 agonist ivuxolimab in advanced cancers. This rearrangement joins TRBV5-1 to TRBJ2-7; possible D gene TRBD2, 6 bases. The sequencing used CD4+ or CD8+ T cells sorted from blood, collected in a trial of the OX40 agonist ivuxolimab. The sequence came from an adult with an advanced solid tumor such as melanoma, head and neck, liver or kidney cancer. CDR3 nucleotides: TGCGCCAGCAGCTTGGCCGGGGCGCGGGATGGACGCGAGCAGTACTTC. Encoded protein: CASSLAGARDGREQYF.